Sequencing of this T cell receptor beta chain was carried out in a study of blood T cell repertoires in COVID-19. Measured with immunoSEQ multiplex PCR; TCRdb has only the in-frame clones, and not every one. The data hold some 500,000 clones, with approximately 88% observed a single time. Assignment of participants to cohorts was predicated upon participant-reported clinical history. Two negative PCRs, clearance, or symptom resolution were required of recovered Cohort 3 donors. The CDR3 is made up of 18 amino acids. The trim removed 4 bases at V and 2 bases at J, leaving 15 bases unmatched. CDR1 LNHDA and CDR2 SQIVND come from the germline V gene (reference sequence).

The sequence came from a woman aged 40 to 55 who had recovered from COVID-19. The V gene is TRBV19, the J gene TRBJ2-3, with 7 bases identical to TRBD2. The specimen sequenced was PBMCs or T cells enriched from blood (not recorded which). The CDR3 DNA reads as TGTGCCAGTAGTACCCCTCGAATCCTAGCGGAGGTCACAGATACGCAGTATTTT. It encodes CASSTPRILAEVTDTQYF.